A single sample gave rise to the 27 T cell receptor beta chains below, sequenced in a study of cytotoxic CD8 clonotypes in ibrutinib-treated CLL. Generated by immunoSEQ multiplex PCR, the TCRdb table keeps only in-frame clones and is missing some. The table has 130,000 or so clones, 80% to 85% seen once. The sample in question was PBMCs, obtained after 24 months of ibrutinib treatment. Every receptor here comes from a human donor with chronic lymphocytic leukemia.

A single count supports this clone. The chain carries TRBV19 and TRBJ2-7; D call uncertain. Germline assignment: CDR1 LNHDA and CDR2 SQIVND (reference sequence). The CDR3 covers 13 residues. V lost 4 bases and J 1 base, leaving 8 bases between the germline ends. CDR3 protein: CASSRSQSYEQYF. Written as DNA, the CDR3 is TGTGCCAGTAGTAGGAGTCAATCCTACGAGCAGTACTTC.

The V and J genes are TRBV12-5 and TRBJ1-6, with 7 bases lining up with TRBD1. The junction had 15 bases not matched to a gene; V was cut back by 6 bases and J by 10 bases. Germline V gene data show CDR1 as LGHNT and CDR2 as FRNRAP. The CDR3 extends over 16 amino acids. The CDR3 region is CASGLFLQGLLSPLHF. In nucleotides, the CDR3 is TGTGCTAGTGGCTTGTTTTTACAGGGGTTGCTATCACCCCTCCACTTT. The full variable domain, completed using reference TRBV12-5 and TRBJ1-6, is DARVTQTPRHKVTEMGQEVTMRCQPILGHNTVFWYRQTMMQGLELLAYFRNRAPLDDSGMPKDRFSAEMPDATLATLKIQPSEPRDSAVYFCASGLFLQGLLSPLHFGNGTRLTVT.

CDR3 DNA sequence: TGTGCCAGCAGCTTAGGGCAGGTTGGCACCGGGGAGCTGTTTTTT. Translated, it gives CASSLGQVGTGELFF. The genes are TRBV7-2 and TRBJ2-2; D not resolved. The CDR3 is 15 amino acids. Between the trimmed V and J ends, which lost 1 base and 4 bases, there was a span of 10 bases. Germline values: CDR1 SGHTA, CDR2 FQGNSA.

This clone was picked up one time. The V gene is TRBV4-3, the J gene TRBJ2-7, with D perhaps given as TRBD1 or TRBD2 (5 bases each). Germline CDR1 and CDR2: LGHNA and YSLEER. V lost 0 bases and J lost 9, with 21 bases in between. The CDR3 sequence is 16 residues long. The CDR3 loop is CASSQDLITRGAGQYF. The CDR3 nucleotides read TGCGCCAGCAGCCAAGATTTGATTACTCGAGGGGCGGGGCAGTACTTC.

The chain uses TRBV6-1 and TRBJ1-5, with TRBD1 as a possible D gene (5 bases). Germline CDR1 is MNHNS and CDR2 is SASEGT. The V end was cut by 4 bases, the J end by 7 bases, with 8 bases between. This CDR3 spans 12 amino acids. The CDR3 DNA follows: TGTGCCAGCAGTGTGGGGGGGCAGCCCCAGCATTTT. It codes for CASSVGGQPQHF.

The chain links TRBV5-6 to TRBJ2-7, with a tentative D call TRBD1 (5 bases). Germline assignment: CDR1 SGHDT and CDR2 YYEEEE. The length of the CDR3 is 14 residues. V was cut by 0 bases and J by 5 bases, with 12 bases left in between. CDR3 coding DNA: TGTGCCAGCAGCTTGGCGGTAGGGGTCCACGAGCAGTACTTC. Protein product: CASSLAVGVHEQYF.

Of note for this clone: One end of the junction varies from germline; a read error may be responsible. The CDR3 DNA is TGTGCCATCAGCCCAACGTTCGTGGGACAGCGGACCTTC. Protein sequence: CAISPTFVGQRTF. The chain combines TRBV10-3 with TRBJ2-7; 7 nucleotides align to TRBD1. The CDR3 spans 13 residues. The germline V gene has CDR1 ENHRY and CDR2 SYGVKD.

This chain links TRBV30 with TRBJ2-7; possible D gene TRBD2, 6 bases. Trimming left V 5 bases short and J 7 bases short, with 18 bases between. The CDR3 loop spans 13 amino acids. The germline V gene encodes CDR1 GTSNPN and CDR2 SVGIG (reference sequence). CDR3 nucleotide sequence: TGTGCCTGGGACGGGGGAACCGCCCGGGAGCAGTACTTC. Its translation is CAWDGGTAREQYF.

The DNA of the CDR3 is TGTGCCAGCAGCTTAGGCAGGGGACTTGACGAAGCTTTCTTT. Protein sequence: CASSLGRGLDEAFF. This chain joins TRBV11-1 and TRBJ1-1; D might be TRBD1 (6 bases). Trimming stripped 1 base from V and 8 bases from J, with 14 bases between. The CDR3 runs 14 residues. The germline V gene has CDR1 SGHAT and CDR2 FQDESV (reference sequence).

V usage is TRBV6-5 and J usage is TRBJ1-3; weak D call: TRBD1 (5 bases). CDR3 length equals 14 residues. Germline V CDR1 and CDR2: MNHEY, SVGAGI. Trimming pared 6 bases from V and 3 bases from J, leaving 12 bases between. The DNA for the CDR3 is TGTGCCAGCAGGAAGGGACCCCTTGGAAACACCATATATTTT. Amino acid sequence: CASRKGPLGNTIYF.

CDR3 nucleotides: TGTGCTAGTGGTTTGCTGACAGATACGCAGTATTTT. It translates to CASGLLTDTQYF. The genes are TRBV12-5 and TRBJ2-3; D gene unclear. The germline CDR1 and CDR2 sequences are LGHNT and FRNRAP. This CDR3 has 12 amino acids. V lost 2 bases and J lost 3, with 3 bases in between.

The chain has TRBV6-1 and TRBJ2-7, with 8 bases matching TRBD1. V dropped 7 bases and J dropped 3; count of bases not matched to a gene: 11. CDR1 is MNHNS and CDR2 is SASEGT in the germline V gene. The CDR3 has 15 amino acids. In DNA, the CDR3 is TGTGCCAGCACTCAGGACAGGGCAGTTCACTACGAGCAGTACTTC. It specifies CASTQDRAVHYEQYF.

The DNA of the CDR3 is TGTGCCAGCAGCGAGAGCTCTGGGGCCAACGTCCTGACTTTC. Amino acid sequence: CASSESSGANVLTF. The V and J genes are TRBV5-6 and TRBJ2-6, with D unresolved. CDR3 length: 14 amino acids. The germline V and J ends were trimmed by 4 bases and 0 bases, with 5 bases remaining between them. Germline loops: CDR1 SGHDT, CDR2 YYEEEE. Looking up the rest from reference TRBV5-6 and TRBJ2-6 gives the full variable domain: DAGVTQSPTHLIKTRGQQVTLRCSPKSGHDTVSWYQQALGQGPQFIFQYYEEEERQRGNFPDRFSGHQFPNYSSELNVNALLLGDSALYLCASSESSGANVLTFGAGSRLTVL.

This clone was detected only once. The J gene is TRBJ2-5, the V gene TRBV5-4; no clear D. CDR3 length equals 15 residues. Germline CDR1 and CDR2: SGHNT and YYREEE (reference sequence). Trimming took off 4 bases at V and 5 bases at J, with 18 bases between the two ends. The CDR3 here is CASSTRDGRRETQYF. CDR3 DNA sequence: TGTGCCAGCAGCACACGAGACGGCCGTCGGGAGACCCAGTACTTC.

The V and J genes are TRBV7-8 and TRBJ1-1; D possibly corresponds to TRBD1 (5 bases). The V gene's germline CDR1 is SGHVS and CDR2 FQNEAQ. V was shortened by 0 bases and J by 6 bases, with 20 bases between the two germline ends. CDR3 length: 17 amino acids. The CDR3 DNA sequence: TGTGCCAGCAGCTTAGCGCTCCAGGGAGCCCTTAGCGCTGAAGCTTTCTTT. It encodes CASSLALQGALSAEAFF. Filled out from reference TRBV7-8 and TRBJ1-1, the complete variable domain reads GAGVSQSPRYKVAKRGQDVALRCDPISGHVSLFWYQQALGQGPEFLTYFQNEAQLDKSGLPSDRFFAERPEGSVSTLKIQRTQQEDSAVYLCASSLALQGALSAEAFFGQGTRLTVV.

The chain recombines TRBV7-2 with TRBJ2-7, with D possibly matching TRBD1 (5 bases). With 4 bases removed from V and 4 bases from J, the gap between germline ends came to 26 bases. The CDR3 length is 18 residues. Per germline, CDR1 SGHTA and CDR2 FQGNSA. Written as DNA, the CDR3 is TGTGCCAGCAGCTCCGAGGTCCAGGGTTTGAATACTCCATACGAGCAGTACTTC. The encoded protein is CASSSEVQGLNTPYEQYF.

The chain combines TRBV28 with TRBJ2-1; 13 positions match TRBD2. There are 18 residues in the CDR3. Germline CDR1 and CDR2: MDHEN and SYDVKM. The ends lost 5 bases at V and 2 bases at J; junction bases unmatched: 9. The CDR3 DNA is TGTGCCAGCAGTACCGGGACTAGCGGGGTGCACACCTACAATGAGCAGTTCTTC. Amino acids: CASSTGTSGVHTYNEQFF. Together with reference TRBV28 and TRBJ2-1, the CDR3 gives the full variable domain: DVKVTQSSRYLVKRTGEKVFLECVQDMDHENMFWYRQDPGLGLRLIYFSYDVKMKEKGDIPEGYSVSREKKERFSLILESASTNQTSMYLCASSTGTSGVHTYNEQFFGPGTRLTVL.

This chain links TRBV7-9 with TRBJ2-3; the D is unclear. The CDR3 totals 14 residues. Germline-derived CDR1 and CDR2 are SEHNR and FQNEAQ (reference sequence). The germline V and J ends were trimmed by 5 bases and 1 base, with 10 bases remaining between them. CDR3 nucleotide sequence: TGTGCCAGCAGCGGGGTGGGCGGCACAGATACGCAGTATTTT. This gives the protein CASSGVGGTDTQYF.

This sequence joins TRBV10-3 and TRBJ2-7; 9 bases fit TRBD1. CDR1 and CDR2 (germline): ENHRY, SYGVKD. The J segment lost 2 bases and the V segment lost 10 bases, leaving 9 bases of the junction unmatched. This CDR3 region has 14 residues. In nucleotides, the CDR3 is TGTGCCACCAAACAGGGGGACAGGGCCTACGAGCAGTACTTC. This codes for CATKQGDRAYEQYF.

The chain is built from TRBV27 and TRBJ1-5, with 7 bases that match TRBD1. J gave up 3 bases and V 6 bases, and 8 bases lay outside the gene matches. Germline values: CDR1 MNHEY, CDR2 SMNVEV (reference sequence). The CDR3 covers 15 residues. The CDR3 here is CASRSGQSSNQPQHF. The CDR3 region has the DNA TGTGCCAGCAGATCGGGACAGAGCTCCAATCAGCCCCAGCATTTT.

The rearrangement uses TRBV28 and TRBJ2-7; D is possibly TRBD1 or TRBD2 (5 bases each). Per germline, CDR1 MDHEN and CDR2 SYDVKM. This CDR3 contains 15 residues. V lost 4 bases, J lost 2 bases, and 15 bases lay in between. The CDR3 protein is CASSSSGTETYEQYF. DNA for the CDR3: TGTGCCAGCAGTTCGTCCGGGACGGAGACCTACGAGCAGTACTTC.

This clone was seen once. The chain is built from TRBV6-1 and TRBJ2-7, with D unclear. This CDR3 has 14 residues. Trimming removed 3 bases from V and 2 bases from J, with 11 bases in between. CDR1 is MNHNS, CDR2 SASEGT, per germline. CDR3 nucleotide sequence: TGTGCCAGCAGTGAGGATAGGGTTGCCTACGAGCAGTACTTC. It yields the protein CASSEDRVAYEQYF.

In this sample, this clone turned up a few times. J is TRBJ1-6 and V is TRBV7-2; tentatively, D is TRBD1 (5 bases). Per germline, CDR1 SGHTA and CDR2 FQGNSA. V lost 8 bases, J lost 8 bases, and 13 bases lay in between. The CDR3 has 13 residues. Here the CDR3 DNA reads TGTGCCAGCTCCGGAGGGACGTATTCACCCCTCCACTTT. Protein product: CASSGGTYSPLHF. The full variable domain, in which reference TRBV7-2 and TRBJ1-6 provide the parts outside the CDR3, is GAGVSQSPSNKVTEKGKDVELRCDPISGHTALYWYRQSLGQGLEFLIYFQGNSAPDKSGLPSDRFSAERTGGSVSTLTIQRTQQEDSAVYLCASSGGTYSPLHFGNGTRLTVT.

This chain connects TRBV5-1 to TRBJ2-1, with unresolved D. The V and J ends lost 0 bases and 4 bases respectively, with 11 bases between them. There are 15 residues in the CDR3. CDR1 SGHRS and CDR2 YFSETQ come from the germline V gene. This chain's CDR3 is CASSLAVVGYNEQFF. In nucleotides, the CDR3 is TGCGCCAGCAGCTTGGCCGTGGTTGGATACAATGAGCAGTTCTTC.

CDR3 protein: CASSVGPNYQPQHF. The CDR3 DNA is TGTGCCAGCAGCGTAGGCCCAAATTATCAGCCCCAGCATTTT. J is TRBJ1-5 and V is TRBV9; the D is unclear. Germline-derived CDR1 and CDR2 are SGDLS and YYNGEE. The CDR3 contains 14 residues. Trimming cost V 0 bases and J 5 bases, with 9 bases left between them.

This clone was seen only a few times. This chain uses TRBV7-2 with TRBJ2-7, with TRBD1 as a possible D gene (6 bases). The germline gives CDR1 SGHTA, CDR2 FQGNSA. This CDR3 spans 13 amino acids. Trimming removed 4 bases from V and 5 bases from J, with 12 bases in between. The DNA of the CDR3 is TGTGCCAGCAGCTGGTACAGGGACAACGAGCAGTACTTC. It encodes CASSWYRDNEQYF.

V gene TRBV28 combines with J gene TRBJ1-4; 7 positions agree with TRBD1. The trim removed 2 bases at V and 4 bases at J, leaving 4 bases unmatched. This CDR3 is built from 15 residues. Looked up from germline, CDR1 is MDHEN and CDR2 is SYDVKM. In nucleotides, the CDR3 is TGTGCCAGCAGTTTAACCCCAGGGGGTAATGAAAAACTGTTTTTT. It translates to CASSLTPGGNEKLFF.